The T cell receptor (beta chain) under discussion was sequenced for a study of blood T cell repertoires in COVID-19. Looking at the study overall: COVID-19 samples from acute and convalescent phases originated in the United States, Italy and Spain. The analysed material was cDNA or gDNA that came from T cells, B-cell-depleted T cells, or PBMCs.

In the study's own analysis: Amplification from reference gene primers served as the basis for estimated nucleated cell counts. Assay used: immunoSEQ multiplex PCR; TCRdb lists only in-frame clones, some missing. V and J calls and clone size come straight from that table; D and trimming were deduced from the DNA. The top ten hold 4% to 5% of the sample, which has about 180,000 clones, about 87% seen once. This clone was seen only a few times. V lost 7 bases to trimming and J lost 5 bases, with 17 bases between them. CDR3 size: 14 residues. The germline gives CDR1 SGHNT, CDR2 YENEEA. The sequenced sample was peripheral blood. This clonotype was sampled from a woman in her twenties or thirties with acute or convalescent COVID-19. J is TRBJ1-1 and V is TRBV11-3, with D unclear. CDR3 coding DNA: TGTGCCAGCACGGAGATTAACGAGAGGACTGAAGCTTTCTTT. Translating it yields CASTEINERTEAFF.